Following are 19 T cell receptor beta chains from one sample sequenced in a study of identical twins. One entry per CDR3 protein results from TCRdb running MiXCR on the 5' RACE reads. This table holds under 20,000 distinct CDR3 sequences, 55% to 75% found once. Sample: memory (CD45RO+) T cells sorted from blood. The receptors come from a woman between 18 and 30 years old in good health. This table probably holds off-target reads from a library built for another chain.

The CDR3 DNA sequence: TGTGCCAGCAGCTTAGTTGCCTCTTCCTACGAGCAGTACTTC. Translated: CASSLVASSYEQYF. V gene TRBV11-3 combines with J gene TRBJ2-7; D is unresolved. Trimming took off 1 base at V and 1 base at J, with 8 bases between the two ends. The germline V gene encodes CDR1 SGHNT and CDR2 YENEEA. This CDR3 spans 14 amino acids.

Here the CDR3 DNA reads TGTGCCAGCAGTTACTCGGGATACGGGGGGGTCTACAATGAGCAGTTCTTC. Its protein product is CASSYSGYGGVYNEQFF. The chain links TRBV6-6 to TRBJ2-1, with TRBD2 identical over 8 bases. The germline gives CDR1 MNHNY, CDR2 SVGAGI (reference sequence). V shed 0 bases, J shed 3 bases, and the junction held 7 bases outside the gene matches. This CDR3 has 17 amino acids.

CDR3 amino acids: CASSYVMGGVNTEAFF. CDR3 nucleotides: TGTGCCAGCAGTTACGTGATGGGGGGGGTGAACACTGAAGCTTTCTTT. The V and J genes are TRBV6-5 and TRBJ1-1, with a tentative D call TRBD1 (5 bases). Germline CDR1 MNHEY, CDR2 SVGAGI. V lost 2 bases to trimming and J lost 0 bases, with 13 bases between them. The CDR3 length is 16 residues.

This chain connects TRBV20-1 to TRBJ2-6; no firm D call. Germline V lookup: CDR1 DFQATT, CDR2 SNEGSKA (reference sequence). Trimming stripped 3 bases from V and 1 base from J, with 4 bases between. The CDR3 extends over 13 amino acids. This CDR3 reads CSASKSGANVLTF. DNA for the CDR3: TGCAGTGCTAGCAAGTCTGGGGCCAACGTCCTGACTTTC.

The rearrangement links TRBV29-1 to TRBJ2-1, with TRBD2 identical over 10 bases. Germline V lookup: CDR1 SQVTM, CDR2 ANQGSEA. V lost 3 bases, J lost 3 bases, and 8 bases stayed unmatched. The CDR3 sequence is 16 residues long. The CDR3 coding sequence is TGCAGCGTTGAGGTAGCGAGCGGGAGGGGCTACAATGAGCAGTTCTTC. This gives the protein CSVEVASGRGYNEQFF.

This clonotype is medium-sized in the sample. This chain links TRBV15 with TRBJ1-4, with 7 bases that match TRBD1. Trimming at V came to 2 bases and at J to 3 bases, leaving 6 bases not matched to a gene. This CDR3 contains 16 residues. In germline, CDR1 is LNHNV, CDR2 YYDKDF (reference sequence). Here the CDR3 reads CATSRKTGTANEKLFF. The CDR3 coding sequence is TGTGCCACCAGCAGAAAAACCGGGACAGCTAATGAAAAACTGTTTTTT.

CDR3 nucleotide sequence: TGTGCCAGCAGCTCGGACAGCAGATACGAGCAGTACTTC. It encodes CASSSDSRYEQYF. The rearrangement uses TRBV7-9 and TRBJ2-7, with D maybe TRBD1 (6 bases). Germline V CDR1 and CDR2: SEHNR, FQNEAQ (reference sequence). Trimming took 4 bases from V and 4 from J, leaving 11 bases between them. The CDR3 is 13 residues long.

The chain recombines TRBV2 with TRBJ2-1; D perhaps matches TRBD2 (5 bases). CDR1 is SNHLY, CDR2 FYNNEI, per germline. V dropped 7 bases and J dropped 2 bases, with 15 bases sitting between them. The CDR3 loop spans 15 amino acids. Here the CDR3 reads CASTERGGAYNEQFF. In DNA form, the CDR3 reads TGTGCCAGCACGGAACGAGGAGGCGCCTACAATGAGCAGTTCTTC.

The genes are TRBV2 and TRBJ2-7; TRBD1 matches at 7 bases. The CDR3 totals 13 residues. V lost 4 bases, J lost 2 bases, and 2 bases stayed unmatched. Germline loops: CDR1 SNHLY, CDR2 FYNNEI. The CDR3: CASSVGQPYEQYF. As DNA, the CDR3 is TGTGCCAGCAGTGTGGGACAGCCCTACGAGCAGTACTTC.

The chain recombines TRBV6-2 or TRBV6-3 with TRBJ2-3; D might be TRBD1 (5 bases). Looked up from germline, CDR1 is MNHEY and CDR2 is SVGEGT. This CDR3 has 15 amino acids. V lost 4 bases to trimming and J lost 1 base, with 12 bases between them. As DNA, the CDR3 is TGTGCCAGCAGTTCAGGGTTGGACGGCACAGATACGCAGTATTTT. This translates into CASSSGLDGTDTQYF.

This chain uses TRBV2 with TRBJ1-2; D is uncertain. This CDR3 has 15 amino acids. Trimming cost V 8 bases and J 1 base, with 17 bases left between them. Germline-derived CDR1 and CDR2 are SNHLY and FYNNEI. Here the CDR3 reads CASRIGQAVNYGYTF. The CDR3 region has the DNA TGTGCCAGCCGGATTGGGCAGGCCGTTAACTATGGCTACACCTTC.

The chain links TRBV11-2 to TRBJ2-1; D not certain. Trimming removed 0 bases from V and 10 bases from J, with 13 bases in between. Germline V gene data show CDR1 as SGHAT and CDR2 as FQNNGV. This CDR3 spans 14 amino acids. The CDR3: CASSLDRTTIEQFF. The DNA for the CDR3 is TGTGCCAGCAGCTTAGACCGGACCACGATAGAGCAGTTCTTC.

This chain joins TRBV6-2 or TRBV6-3 and TRBJ2-1, with D unresolved. CDR1 and CDR2 from the germline V gene are MNHEY and SVGEGT. There are 17 residues in the CDR3. V lost 2 bases and J lost 3, with 17 bases in between. The CDR3 DNA reads TGTGCCAGCAGTTACCTGCCTCGCCTCAATGGCTACAATGAGCAGTTCTTC. The encoded protein is CASSYLPRLNGYNEQFF.

This clonotype ranks as large. The chain has TRBV6-6 and TRBJ2-7; a possible D gene is TRBD1 (6 bases). CDR3 length: 12 amino acids. V dropped 7 bases and J dropped 5 bases, with 12 bases sitting between them. Germline CDR1 is MNHNY and CDR2 is SVGAGI (reference sequence). The CDR3, as DNA: TGTGCCAGCAAGGCAGGGGCACACGAGCAGTACTTC. This sequence encodes CASKAGAHEQYF.

The V gene is TRBV20-1, the J gene TRBJ2-1, with 9 bases that match TRBD1. Germline values: CDR1 DFQATT, CDR2 SNEGSKA (reference sequence). The ends lost 5 bases at V and 5 bases at J; junction bases unmatched: 4. There are 13 residues in the CDR3. The CDR3 DNA reads TGCAGTGCTGGGGGACAGGGTAACAATGAGCAGTTCTTC. Protein: CSAGGQGNNEQFF.

This clonotype came up a few times. The V call is TRBV18, the J call TRBJ2-1; 11 bases map to TRBD2. The CDR3 is made up of 15 amino acids. Germline-derived CDR1 and CDR2 are KGHSH and LQKENI. The junction had 7 bases not matched to a gene; V was cut back by 6 bases and J by 6 bases. Written as DNA, the CDR3 is TGTGCCAGCTCCCAGACTAGCGGGACTGGCAATGAGCAGTTCTTC. This sequence encodes CASSQTSGTGNEQFF.

Only a few counts were recorded for this clonotype. The V call is TRBV6-2 or TRBV6-3, the J call TRBJ2-1; D unclear. V was pared by 5 bases and J by 6 bases, with 17 bases between. Germline-derived CDR1 and CDR2 are MNHEY and SVGEGT. The CDR3 consists of 15 residues. The CDR3 DNA reads as TGTGCCAGCAGTCCGCACTCCGGTCTGTCCAATGAGCAGTTCTTC. Translating gives CASSPHSGLSNEQFF.

This clonotype has more than one count but fewer than ten. The rearrangement links TRBV2 to TRBJ2-7; 11 bases are shared with TRBD2. V dropped 7 bases and J dropped 4; count of bases not matched to a gene: 6. Germline V gene lookup returns CDR1 SNHLY and CDR2 FYNNEI. There are 14 residues in the CDR3. Here the CDR3 DNA reads TGTGCCAGCACCTATAGCGGGAGGGCATACGAGCAGTACTTC. It yields the protein CASTYSGRAYEQYF. Based on the CDR3 plus reference TRBV2 and TRBJ2-7, the full variable domain is EPEVTQTPSHQVTQMGQEVILRCVPISNHLYFYWYRQILGQKVEFLVSFYNNEISEKSEIFDDQFSVERPDGSNFTLKIRSTKLEDSAMYFCASTYSGRAYEQYFGPGTRLTVT.

The chain has TRBV12-3 or TRBV12-4 and TRBJ2-3, with D uncertain. Trimming removed 3 bases from V and 12 bases from J, with 10 bases in between. This CDR3 contains 11 residues. The CDR3 region has the DNA TGTGCCAGCAGTTTTAAGGCAGTTCAGTATTTT. Its protein is CASSFKAVQYF.